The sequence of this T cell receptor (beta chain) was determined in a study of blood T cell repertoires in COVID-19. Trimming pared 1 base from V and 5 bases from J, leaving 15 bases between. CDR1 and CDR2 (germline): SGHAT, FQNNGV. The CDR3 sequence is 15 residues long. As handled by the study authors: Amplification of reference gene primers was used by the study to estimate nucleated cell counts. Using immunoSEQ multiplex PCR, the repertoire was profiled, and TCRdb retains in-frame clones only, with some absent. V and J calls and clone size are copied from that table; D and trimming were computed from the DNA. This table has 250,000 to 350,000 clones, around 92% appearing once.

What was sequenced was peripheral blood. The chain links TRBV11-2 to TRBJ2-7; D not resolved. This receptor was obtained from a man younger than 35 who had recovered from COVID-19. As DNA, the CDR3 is TGTGCCAGCAGCTTAGGGATCCTCGCAGGCCACGAGCAGTACTTC. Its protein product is CASSLGILAGHEQYF.